Included here is one T cell receptor beta chain sequence, with context. This clone was recorded many times. Its antigen specificity is not known. No base-level quality is on record; no much larger clone is a single base apart. No treatment had been received by any patient before thyroid surgery. Patient clinical samples collected from about 2011 to 2018 were retrospectively analysed using T-cell receptor beta sequencing. This record belongs to a study of metastatic and nonmetastatic thyroid tumors (dated by TCRdb to the early 2020s). Describing the broader study: The researchers compared repertoires between peripheral blood samples and tumor or nodule tissue samples from patients with malignant or benign thyroid disease.

The research as a whole found: In both blood and tumor samples, malignant tumors were reported to have significantly higher TCR beta diversity than benign nodules.

The protocol used for the library was PCR. These reads were obtained on an Illumina HiSeq 4000. High-throughput sequencing was used to profile the CDR3 region of the TCR beta-chain in every patient. The study's processing was this. Drawing on CDR3 differences between clinicopathological groups, the researchers built a classifier meant to tell apart patients with distant-metastatic papillary thyroid cancer. The Shannon index was used to measure repertoire diversity, and the Morisita-Horn index was used to measure how similar tumor and blood repertoires were. TCRdb reprocessing: public reads trimmed at Q25 with fastp, clones called with MiXCR, in-frame beta chains kept. The V and J calls reflect TCRdb's pipeline rather than the authors' work. The sample yields roughly 71,000 clones; roughly a sixth were counted once. More than 10% of the sample is taken by the ten largest. Sequencing input: blood. This TCR was recovered from a female donor with papillary thyroid cancer or a benign thyroid nodule (not recorded which). Some clones in this sample may be carry-over from other donors' samples.

Read as DNA, the sequence is TGTGCCAGCAGTTTATCGAGACAGGGGGGAAACACCATATATTTT. It is translated as CASSLSRQGGNTIYF. Recombination connected TRBV27 to TRBJ1-3; TRBD1 lines up with 8 middle nucleotides. V ends up 0 bases short and J 4 bases short, with an unmatched junction base count of 2. Including the terminal cysteine and phenylalanine, the CDR3 comprises 15 residues. The CDR3 DNA has 45 bases and is translated from base 1. CDR1 and CDR2, per the germline V gene (reference sequence), are MNHEY and SMNVEV.